Listed below are T cell receptor beta chains from one sample, sequenced in a study of blood T cell repertoires in COVID-19. Method: immunoSEQ multiplex PCR; TCRdb's copy keeps in-frame clones and lacks some. The sample yields 100,000 to 120,000 clones, roughly 81% seen once. The sequenced material came from peripheral blood. These receptors all come from a woman in her sixties or seventies with acute or convalescent COVID-19. Both conserved end residues are part of each CDR3. The order of the fields is D gene, clone size, V gene, J gene, CDR3 DNA, CDR3 protein. The D gene is left open where the match is weak. For some rows the clone size is stated as once, few or many, or as a class when expanded; others skip it.

D: TRBD2
size: -
V: TRBV9
J: TRBJ2-1
DNA: TGTGCCAGCAGCGCACTAGCGGGGGGCCTCGATGAGCAGTTCTTC
CDR3: CASSALAGGLDEQFF

D: -
size: -
V: TRBV9
J: TRBJ1-1
DNA: TGTGCCAGCAGCGGGACAGCGCTGACTGAAGCTTTCTTT
CDR3: CASSGTALTEAFF

D: -
size: -
V: TRBV6-6
J: TRBJ1-2
DNA: TGTGCCAGCAGAGGGAGTGGGATGGGGGCCGTCTATGGCTACACCTTC
CDR3: CASRGSGMGAVYGYTF

D: -
size: -
V: TRBV4-3
J: TRBJ1-2
DNA: TGCGCCAGCAGCCATCGGTCAGACTCTAACTATGGCTACACCTTC
CDR3: CASSHRSDSNYGYTF

D: -
size: few
V: TRBV6-4
J: TRBJ2-1
DNA: TGTGCCAGCAGCGCCACCCTCACATCGAGGTATGAGCAGTTCTTC
CDR3: CASSATLTSRYEQFF

D: -
size: -
V: TRBV7-9
J: TRBJ2-3
DNA: TGTGCCAGCAGCTACTGGACAGACAGCACAGATACGCAGTATTTT
CDR3: CASSYWTDSTDTQYF

D: TRBD1
size: -
V: TRBV19
J: TRBJ2-1
DNA: TGTGCCAGTAGTATCGGACAGGAAGTTGGCAATGAGCAGTTCTTC
CDR3: CASSIGQEVGNEQFF

D: TRBD1
size: once
V: TRBV28
J: TRBJ2-3
DNA: TGTGCCAGCAGCTCTCGTAAGGGGGCCACAGATACGCAGTATTTT
CDR3: CASSSRKGATDTQYF

D: TRBD2
size: -
V: TRBV4-3
J: TRBJ2-5
DNA: TGCGCCAGCAGCCAAGAATCGGCTAGCGGGGGCGCGGAGACCCAGTACTTC
CDR3: CASSQESASGGAETQYF

D: -
size: many
V: TRBV6-5
J: TRBJ2-6
DNA: TGTGCCAGCAGCCCCAGGGGTGCAGGGGCCAACGTCCTGACTTTC
CDR3: CASSPRGAGANVLTF

D: -
size: -
V: TRBV28
J: TRBJ1-5
DNA: TGTGCCAGCAGTCCCCGGAGGCATCAGCCCCAGCATTTT
CDR3: CASSPRRHQPQHF

D: TRBD1
size: -
V: TRBV25-1
J: TRBJ1-6
DNA: TGTGCCAGCAAAAAGGGGGCAGGGAATTCACCCCTCCACTTT
CDR3: CASKKGAGNSPLHF

D: -
size: -
V: TRBV4-1
J: TRBJ1-2
DNA: TGCGCCAGCAGCCAAGAGGGCGGGCTCTATGGCTACACCTTC
CDR3: CASSQEGGLYGYTF

D: -
size: few
V: TRBV28
J: TRBJ1-6
DNA: TGTGCCAGCCGACAGGTTAATTCACCCCTCCACTTT
CDR3: CASRQVNSPLHF

D: -
size: few
V: TRBV28
J: TRBJ2-7
DNA: TGTGCCAGCAGTTTTGGGAGAACTTGGGAGCAGTACTTC
CDR3: CASSFGRTWEQYF

D: TRBD2
size: few
V: TRBV18
J: TRBJ2-1
DNA: TGTGCCAGCTCCCAAGGGACTAGCGGGACCTACGATGAGCAGTTCTTC
CDR3: CASSQGTSGTYDEQFF

D: TRBD1
size: few
V: TRBV4-3
J: TRBJ1-2
DNA: TGCGCCAGCAGCCAAGATCTCGCACAGGGGAGGAATGGCTACACCTTC
CDR3: CASSQDLAQGRNGYTF

D: -
size: -
V: TRBV4-2
J: TRBJ1-2
DNA: TGTGCCAGCAGCCAAGTTCCCAGGGACTATGGCTACACCTTC
CDR3: CASSQVPRDYGYTF

D: -
size: -
V: TRBV24-1
J: TRBJ1-1
DNA: TGTGCCACTAGAGCAGGGTGGGGCACTGAAGCTTTCTTT
CDR3: CATRAGWGTEAFF

D: TRBD1
size: -
V: TRBV7-2
J: TRBJ1-1
DNA: TGTGCCAGCAGCTTAGTAGGACAGGGGAACACTGAAGCTTTCTTT
CDR3: CASSLVGQGNTEAFF

D: -
size: -
V: TRBV7-9
J: TRBJ1-3
DNA: TGTGCCAGCAGCCGGAAAGGACAGGGAAACACCATATATTTT
CDR3: CASSRKGQGNTIYF

D: -
size: -
V: TRBV12-3/TRBV12-4
J: TRBJ1-1
DNA: TGTGCCAGCAGTGGCAGGGAAGGTACTGAAGCTTTCTTT
CDR3: CASSGREGTEAFF

D: -
size: -
V: TRBV28
J: TRBJ2-7
DNA: TGTGCCAGCAGTGCGACAGGCCCCTACGAGCAGTACTTC
CDR3: CASSATGPYEQYF

D: TRBD1
size: few
V: TRBV19
J: TRBJ1-5
DNA: TGTGCCAGTAGCCCCGACAGGGCTCAGCCCCAGCATTTT
CDR3: CASSPDRAQPQHF

D: -
size: few
V: TRBV5-4
J: TRBJ1-4
DNA: TGTGCCAGCAGCTTCGGGATAACTAATGAAAAACTGTTTTTT
CDR3: CASSFGITNEKLFF

D: TRBD2
size: -
V: TRBV19
J: TRBJ2-5
DNA: TGTGCCAGTAGTACCCTAGCGGGGGGAAGGGAGACCCAGTACTTC
CDR3: CASSTLAGGRETQYF

D: -
size: -
V: TRBV5-1
J: TRBJ1-6
DNA: TGCGCCAGCCGGCCCGGGACGGGGGATTCACCCCTCCACTTT
CDR3: CASRPGTGDSPLHF

D: -
size: -
V: TRBV11-2
J: TRBJ1-1
DNA: TGTGCCAGCAGCTTAGAGGGCATTCACACTGAAGCTTTCTTT
CDR3: CASSLEGIHTEAFF

D: -
size: -
V: TRBV15
J: TRBJ2-1
DNA: TGTGCCACCAGCAGGTCGAGGGAAGGGCCAAATGAGCAGTTCTTC
CDR3: CATSRSREGPNEQFF

D: TRBD1
size: -
V: TRBV18
J: TRBJ1-4
DNA: TGTGCCAGCTCACCCCGGGACAGCACGGGAAAACTGTTTTTT
CDR3: CASSPRDSTGKLFF

D: TRBD1
size: -
V: TRBV4-1
J: TRBJ1-2
DNA: TGCGCCAGCAGCCCAGGACAGGGCTATGGCTACACCTTC
CDR3: CASSPGQGYGYTF

D: -
size: -
V: TRBV5-1
J: TRBJ1-4
DNA: TGCGCCAGCAGCTGGGCCCTAGCAGGGGCAACGGAAAAACTGTTTTTT
CDR3: CASSWALAGATEKLFF

D: TRBD2
size: -
V: TRBV5-6
J: TRBJ2-3
DNA: TGTGCCAGCAGCACGGGACTAGCGGGAGTAGATACGCAGTATTTT
CDR3: CASSTGLAGVDTQYF

D: TRBD1
size: -
V: TRBV11-1
J: TRBJ2-5
DNA: TGTGCCAGCAGCGGAAGGACAGGGGACCAAGAGACCCAGTACTTC
CDR3: CASSGRTGDQETQYF

D: -
size: -
V: TRBV30
J: TRBJ1-2
DNA: TGTGCCTGGAGTGTAAACAGGGTCTACACCTTC
CDR3: CAWSVNRVYTF

D: TRBD2
size: -
V: TRBV7-3
J: TRBJ2-5
DNA: TGTGCCAGCAGCTTAACAGCGGGGGCTCCGGAGACCCAGTACTTC
CDR3: CASSLTAGAPETQYF

D: -
size: -
V: TRBV6-6
J: TRBJ1-1
DNA: TGTGCCAGCAGGCAGACAGAAACTGAAGCTTTCTTT
CDR3: CASRQTETEAFF

D: TRBD1
size: -
V: TRBV18
J: TRBJ2-5
DNA: TGTGCCAGCTCACCTGGCAGGGGGCAAGAGACCCAGTACTTC
CDR3: CASSPGRGQETQYF

D: -
size: -
V: TRBV6-5
J: TRBJ2-7
DNA: TGTGCCAGCAGTCCCTACAGGGACCCATACGAGCAGTACTTC
CDR3: CASSPYRDPYEQYF

D: TRBD1
size: -
V: TRBV5-1
J: TRBJ1-2
DNA: TGCGCCAGCAGCGTTGGGACAGCCAGGAACTATGGCTACACCTTC
CDR3: CASSVGTARNYGYTF

D: TRBD1
size: -
V: TRBV7-8
J: TRBJ1-2
DNA: TGTGCCAGCAGCTTAAGTACCGGGACAGGGGCAAACGGCTACACCTTC
CDR3: CASSLSTGTGANGYTF

D: TRBD2
size: -
V: TRBV30
J: TRBJ2-3
DNA: TGTGCCTGGAGTGTACTAGCGGGAGCCACAGATACGCAGTATTTT
CDR3: CAWSVLAGATDTQYF

D: -
size: -
V: TRBV6-5
J: TRBJ1-1
DNA: TGTGCCAGCAGTTATCAGGAGAACACTGAAGCTTTCTTT
CDR3: CASSYQENTEAFF

D: -
size: -
V: TRBV9
J: TRBJ1-3
DNA: TGTGCCAGCAGCCCACCTTGGGGCAGGGATAGTGGAAACACCATATATTTT
CDR3: CASSPPWGRDSGNTIYF

D: TRBD2
size: -
V: TRBV7-2
J: TRBJ2-1
DNA: TGTGCCAGCAGCTCCCTTTCTTTGGCGGGGGGGCTTTTTGAGCAGTTCTTC
CDR3: CASSSLSLAGGLFEQFF

D: TRBD1
size: -
V: TRBV9
J: TRBJ2-7
DNA: TGTGCCAGCAGCGAGACAGGGGGACTACACTACGAGCAGTACTTC
CDR3: CASSETGGLHYEQYF

D: -
size: -
V: TRBV9
J: TRBJ2-6
DNA: TGTGCCAGCAGCGTAGCCACAGATTCTGGGGCCAACGTCCTGACTTTC
CDR3: CASSVATDSGANVLTF

D: -
size: -
V: TRBV10-1
J: TRBJ2-2
DNA: TGCGCCAGCAGTAACAGGGCGGCCGGGGAGCTGTTTTTT
CDR3: CASSNRAAGELFF